Listed here are 21 T cell receptor beta chains from one sample, sequenced in a study of T cells in localized non-small cell lung cancer. Assay used: immunoSEQ multiplex PCR; TCRdb lists only in-frame clones, some missing. The table has tens of thousands of clones, 75% to 85% seen once. The material was peripheral blood, obtained before any cancer treatment. The receptors were sampled from a female donor older than 55 with stage I lung adenocarcinoma.

The V and J genes are TRBV5-6 and TRBJ1-1, with D possibly matching TRBD1 (5 bases). V shed 6 bases and J shed 1 base, with 22 bases lying between them. The length of the CDR3 is 17 residues. Germline V gene sequence: CDR1 SGHDT, CDR2 YYEEEE. CDR3 region: CASTTPGMVIPNTEAFF. CDR3 nucleotide sequence: TGTGCCAGCACCACCCCAGGGATGGTGATCCCGAACACTGAAGCTTTCTTT.

The chain combines TRBV7-6 with TRBJ2-3; 7 nucleotides match TRBD2. Germline V gives CDR1 SGHVS, CDR2 FNYEAQ. The CDR3 covers 14 residues. J lost 3 bases, V lost 11 bases, and 11 bases had no gene match. The DNA for the CDR3 is TGTGCCGTCGCGGGCGGGAGAAGTACAGATACGCAGTATTTT. Translating it yields CAVAGGRSTDTQYF. Looking up the rest from reference TRBV7-6 and TRBJ2-3 gives the full variable domain: GAGVSQSPRYKVTKRGQDVALRCDPISGHVSLYWYRQALGQGPEFLTYFNYEAQQDKSGLPNDRFSAERPEGSISTLTIQRTEQRDSAMYRCAVAGGRSTDTQYFGPGTRLTVL.

This clone was detected a few times. The V gene is TRBV15, the J gene TRBJ2-5; TRBD2 matches at 7 bases. CDR1 and CDR2 (germline): LNHNV, YYDKDF (reference sequence). This CDR3 contains 15 residues. Trimming took 4 bases from V and 4 from J; bases not matched to a gene: 9. Here the CDR3 reads CATSTDAGEVETQYF. As DNA, the CDR3 is TGTGCCACCAGCACGGACGCGGGAGAGGTAGAGACCCAGTACTTC.

This clone was recorded once. V and J are TRBV6-1 and TRBJ1-2, with 10 bases identical to TRBD1. V lost 5 bases, J lost 5 bases, and 8 bases stayed unmatched. This CDR3 comprises 15 residues. Per the germline V gene, CDR1 is MNHNS and CDR2 is SASEGT. The CDR3 here is CASSLEWTGGYGYTF. CDR3 DNA sequence: TGTGCCAGCAGTCTAGAGTGGACAGGGGGTTATGGCTACACCTTC.

This clone was counted between two and nine times. This sequence joins TRBV19 and TRBJ2-1, with a tentative D call TRBD1 (7 bases). Germline CDR1 LNHDA, CDR2 SQIVND (reference sequence). V was cut by 3 bases and J by 7 bases, with 10 bases left in between. The CDR3 runs 13 residues. As DNA, the CDR3 is TGTGCCAGTAGTATCAGGGGGAGGAATGAGCAGTTCTTC. It specifies CASSIRGRNEQFF.

The genes are TRBV6-5 and TRBJ2-3; D gene unclear. Germline CDR1 MNHEY, CDR2 SVGAGI. The CDR3 is made up of 13 amino acids. Trimming shortened V by 3 bases and J by 5 bases, and 9 bases separated the two germline ends. CDR3 loop: CASSYRVIDTQYF. For the CDR3, the DNA is TGTGCCAGCAGTTATCGGGTTATAGATACGCAGTATTTT.

The chain links TRBV27 to TRBJ2-3; D is perhaps TRBD1 or TRBD2 (5 bases each). The CDR3 contains 14 residues. CDR1 is MNHEY, CDR2 SMNVEV, per germline (reference sequence). V shed 3 bases and J shed 5 bases, with 12 bases lying between them. The CDR3 loop is CASSFGTARDTQYF. Here the CDR3 DNA reads TGTGCCAGCAGTTTCGGGACCGCACGAGATACGCAGTATTTT.

The chain uses TRBV5-4 and TRBJ2-7, with 9 positions matching TRBD2. The CDR3 covers 15 residues. The V and J ends lost 4 bases and 7 bases, in that order; junction bases with no gene match: 12. CDR1 and CDR2 (germline): SGHNT, YYREEE (reference sequence). The CDR3 here is CASSSGASGMGEQYF. Here the CDR3 DNA reads TGTGCCAGCAGCAGCGGTGCTAGCGGGATGGGGGAGCAGTACTTC.

J is TRBJ2-7 and V is TRBV28; maybe TRBD1 (6 bases). The CDR3 length is 14 residues. CDR1 is MDHEN, CDR2 SYDVKM, per germline. V was cut by 3 bases and J by 6 bases, with 15 bases left in between. The CDR3 is CASSFQGPTAEQYF. The DNA of the CDR3 is TGTGCCAGCAGTTTCCAGGGGCCGACGGCCGAGCAGTACTTC.

The chain uses TRBV6-5 and TRBJ1-2; D gene ambiguous. The V end lost 3 bases, the J end lost 6 bases, and 17 bases lay between the germline ends. Germline CDR1 reads MNHEY; CDR2 reads SVGAGI. The CDR3 is 15 amino acids. The CDR3 sequence is CASSYGMEGADGYTF. CDR3 nucleotides: TGTGCCAGCAGTTATGGTATGGAGGGAGCGGATGGCTACACCTTC.

The genes are TRBV6-5 and TRBJ1-5; 10 positions match TRBD1. This CDR3 has 15 residues. CDR1 and CDR2 from the germline V gene are MNHEY and SVGAGI. Losses at the gene ends were 5 bases for V and 2 bases for J; bases not matched to a gene: 3. CDR3: CASSVGTGGNQPQHF. DNA for the CDR3: TGTGCCAGCAGTGTGGGGACAGGGGGCAATCAGCCCCAGCATTTT.

This clone is a singleton in its sample. The V call is TRBV7-2, the J call TRBJ1-2; D might be TRBD1 (6 bases). Germline V CDR1 and CDR2: SGHTA, FQGNSA. The CDR3 length is 16 residues. Deletions cut 4 bases from V and 2 bases from J, with 17 bases between. The CDR3 DNA reads TGTGCCAGCAGCTCTCCCCGGACAGCGAAAAACTATGGCTACACCTTC. Encoded protein: CASSSPRTAKNYGYTF.

The rearrangement joins TRBV4-3 to TRBJ1-6; TRBD1 might be the D (5 bases). Germline CDR1 LGHNA, CDR2 YSLEER. The V end lost 0 bases, the J end lost 7 bases, and 10 bases lay between the germline ends. The CDR3 contains 15 residues. CDR3 region: CASSQESGRNSPLHF. The CDR3 region has the DNA TGCGCCAGCAGCCAAGAATCAGGGAGGAATTCACCCCTCCACTTT.

This chain connects TRBV5-1 to TRBJ2-7, with no clear D. The V and J ends lost 2 bases and 3 bases respectively, with 3 bases between them. The CDR3 loop spans 11 amino acids. CDR1 SGHRS and CDR2 YFSETQ come from the germline V gene. For the CDR3, the DNA is TGCGCCAGCAGCTTAGACTACGAGCAGTACTTC. Translation gives CASSLDYEQYF.

The rearrangement joins TRBV5-4 to TRBJ1-2, with unresolved D. Looked up from germline, CDR1 is SGHNT and CDR2 is YYREEE (reference sequence). Trimming pared 0 bases from V and 8 bases from J, leaving 11 bases between. The CDR3 is 13 amino acids. The DNA of the CDR3 is TGTGCCAGCAGCTTGGTAACGACTCCCGGCTACACCTTC. It is translated as CASSLVTTPGYTF. Full variable domain (outside the CDR3, taken from reference TRBV5-4 and TRBJ1-2): ETGVTQSPTHLIKTRGQQVTLRCSSQSGHNTVSWYQQALGQGPQFIFQYYREEENGRGNFPPRFSGLQFPNYSSELNVNALELDDSALYLCASSLVTTPGYTFGSGTRLTVV.

The rearrangement joins TRBV10-3 to TRBJ2-7; 8 nucleotides line up with TRBD1. This CDR3 is 14 amino acids long. Germline lookup yields CDR1 ENHRY and CDR2 SYGVKD. Trimming cost V 10 bases and J 5 bases; bases outside gene matches: 13. The CDR3: CATHKGQVMDEQYF. The CDR3 DNA reads as TGTGCCACTCATAAGGGACAGGTTATGGACGAGCAGTACTTC.

The CDR3 nucleotides are TGTGCCAGCAGCGCCGGGGGTATGAACACTGAAGCTTTCTTT. Translated, it gives CASSAGGMNTEAFF. The rearrangement joins TRBV9 to TRBJ1-1; D might be TRBD1 (5 bases). V lost 3 bases and J 0 bases, leaving 9 bases between the germline ends. This CDR3 comprises 14 residues. Germline CDR1 reads SGDLS; CDR2 reads YYNGEE.

There are a few counts of this clone. This chain links TRBV30 with TRBJ1-1; 10 bases are shared with TRBD1. The CDR3 has 14 residues. Trimming removed 3 bases from V and 2 bases from J; junction bases left unmatched: 3. Germline V gene data show CDR1 as GTSNPN and CDR2 as SVGIG (reference sequence). The CDR3 sequence is CAWRGDRGNTEAFF. In DNA form, the CDR3 reads TGTGCCTGGAGAGGGGACAGGGGAAACACTGAAGCTTTCTTT.

The chain combines TRBV7-2 with TRBJ1-3, with D hard to call. Germline V lookup: CDR1 SGHTA, CDR2 FQGNSA. The CDR3 is made up of 13 amino acids. Trimming shortened V by 6 bases and J by 4 bases, and 10 bases separated the two germline ends. The chain's CDR3 is CASRDVGGNTIYF. CDR3 DNA sequence: TGTGCCAGCAGGGATGTTGGAGGAAACACCATATATTTT.

The chain recombines TRBV7-2 with TRBJ2-1; either TRBD1 or TRBD2 may supply D (6 bases each). CDR1 SGHTA and CDR2 FQGNSA come from the germline V gene. V was shortened by 1 base and J by 2 bases, with 9 bases between the two germline ends. The CDR3 consists of 15 residues. The CDR3 is CASSLVRGPYNEQFF. The CDR3 DNA follows: TGTGCCAGCAGCTTAGTTCGGGGGCCCTACAATGAGCAGTTCTTC.

This sequence joins TRBV7-2 and TRBJ2-1; 9 bases are shared with TRBD1. The CDR3 spans 15 residues. V lost 5 bases to trimming and J lost 3 bases; unmatched junction nucleotides: 5. In germline, CDR1 is SGHTA, CDR2 FQGNSA. The CDR3 protein is CASSARDRDYNEQFF. The CDR3 DNA is TGTGCCAGCAGCGCCCGGGACAGGGACTACAATGAGCAGTTCTTC.